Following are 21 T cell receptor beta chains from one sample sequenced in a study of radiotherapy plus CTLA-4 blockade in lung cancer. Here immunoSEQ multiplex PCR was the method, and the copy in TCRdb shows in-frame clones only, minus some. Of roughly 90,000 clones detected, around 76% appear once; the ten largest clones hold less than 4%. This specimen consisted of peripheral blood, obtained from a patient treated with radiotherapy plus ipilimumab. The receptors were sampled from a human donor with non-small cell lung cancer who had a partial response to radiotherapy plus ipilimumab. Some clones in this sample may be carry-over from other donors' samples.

CDR3 protein: CASSLNRADAGELFF. In DNA, the CDR3 is TGTGCCAGCAGCTTAAACAGGGCTGATGCCGGGGAGCTGTTTTTT. The chain uses TRBV7-3 and TRBJ2-2; D is possibly TRBD1 (6 bases). V shed 1 base and J shed 6 bases, with 12 bases lying between them. This CDR3 is built from 15 residues. Germline V CDR1 and CDR2: SGHTA, FQGTGA.

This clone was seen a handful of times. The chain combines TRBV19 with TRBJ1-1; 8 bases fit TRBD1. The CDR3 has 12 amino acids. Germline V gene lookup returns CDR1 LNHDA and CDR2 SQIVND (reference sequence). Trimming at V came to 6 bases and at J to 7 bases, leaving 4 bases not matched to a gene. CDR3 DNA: TGTGCCAGTAGGCAGGGGGCGAGTGAAGCTTTCTTT. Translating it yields CASRQGASEAFF.

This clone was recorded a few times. CDR3 DNA: TGTGCCTGGAGTCGACAGTCGGGTGGCTACACCTTC. Translated: CAWSRQSGGYTF. The V call is TRBV30, the J call TRBJ1-2; TRBD1 might be the D (5 bases). Germline CDR1 reads GTSNPN; CDR2 reads SVGIG (reference sequence). CDR3 length: 12 amino acids. Trimming pared 2 bases from V and 7 bases from J, leaving 11 bases between.

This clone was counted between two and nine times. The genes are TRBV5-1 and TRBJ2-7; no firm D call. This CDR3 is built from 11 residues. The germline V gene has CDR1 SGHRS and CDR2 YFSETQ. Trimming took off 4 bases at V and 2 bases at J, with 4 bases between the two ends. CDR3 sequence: CASSETYEQYF. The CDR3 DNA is TGCGCCAGCAGCGAGACCTACGAGCAGTACTTC.

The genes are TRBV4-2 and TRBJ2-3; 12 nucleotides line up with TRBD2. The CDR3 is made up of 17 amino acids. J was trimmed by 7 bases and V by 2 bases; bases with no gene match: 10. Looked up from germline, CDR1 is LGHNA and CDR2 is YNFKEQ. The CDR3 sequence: CASSQSGLAGGGNTQYF. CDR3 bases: TGTGCCAGCAGCCAATCGGGACTAGCGGGCGGAGGAAATACGCAGTATTTT.

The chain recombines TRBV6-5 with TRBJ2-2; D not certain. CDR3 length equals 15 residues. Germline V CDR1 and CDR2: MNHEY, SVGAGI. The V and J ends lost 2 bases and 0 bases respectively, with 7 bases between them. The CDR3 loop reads CASSYGATNTGELFF. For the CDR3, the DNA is TGTGCCAGCAGTTACGGAGCGACGAACACCGGGGAGCTGTTTTTT.

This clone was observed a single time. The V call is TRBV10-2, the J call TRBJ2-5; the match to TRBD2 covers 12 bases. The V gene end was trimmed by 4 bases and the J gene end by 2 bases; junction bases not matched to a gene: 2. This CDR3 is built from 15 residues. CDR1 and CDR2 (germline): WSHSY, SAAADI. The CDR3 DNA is TGCGCCAGCAGTGTTGGACTAGCGGGACAAGAGACCCAGTACTTC. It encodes CASSVGLAGQETQYF.

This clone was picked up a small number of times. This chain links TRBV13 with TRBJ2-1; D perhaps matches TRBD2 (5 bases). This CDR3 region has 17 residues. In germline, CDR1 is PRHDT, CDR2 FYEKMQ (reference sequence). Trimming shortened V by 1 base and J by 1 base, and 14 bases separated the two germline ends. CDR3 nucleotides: TGTGCCAGCAGCTTAGTTAGGTCGGGAAGATCCTACAATGAGCAGTTCTTC. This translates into CASSLVRSGRSYNEQFF.

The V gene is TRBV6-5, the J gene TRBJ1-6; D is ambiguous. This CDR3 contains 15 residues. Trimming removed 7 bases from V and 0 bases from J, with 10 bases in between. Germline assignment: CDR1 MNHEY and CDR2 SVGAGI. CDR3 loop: CASINPSSYNSPLHF. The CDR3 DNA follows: TGTGCCAGCATAAACCCCAGCTCCTATAATTCACCCCTCCACTTT.

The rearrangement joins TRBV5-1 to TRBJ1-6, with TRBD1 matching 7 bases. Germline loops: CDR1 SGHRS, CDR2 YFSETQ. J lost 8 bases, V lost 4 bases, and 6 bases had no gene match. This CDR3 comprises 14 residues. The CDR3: CASSLGQLDSPLHF. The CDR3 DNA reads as TGCGCCAGCAGCCTGGGACAGCTTGATTCACCCCTCCACTTT.

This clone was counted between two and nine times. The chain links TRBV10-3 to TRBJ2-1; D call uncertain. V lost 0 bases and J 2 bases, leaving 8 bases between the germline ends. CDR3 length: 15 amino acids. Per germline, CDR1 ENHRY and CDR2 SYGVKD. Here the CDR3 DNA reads TGTGCCATCAGTGAGTCGAAGCGCGCCTACAATGAGCAGTTCTTC. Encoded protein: CAISESKRAYNEQFF.

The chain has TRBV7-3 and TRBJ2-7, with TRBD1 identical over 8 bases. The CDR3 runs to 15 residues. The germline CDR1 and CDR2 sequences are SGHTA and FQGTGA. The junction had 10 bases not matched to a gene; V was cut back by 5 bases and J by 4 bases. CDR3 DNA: TGTGCCAGCAGCGCTGACAGGGGCCCGAATTACGAGCAGTACTTC. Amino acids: CASSADRGPNYEQYF.

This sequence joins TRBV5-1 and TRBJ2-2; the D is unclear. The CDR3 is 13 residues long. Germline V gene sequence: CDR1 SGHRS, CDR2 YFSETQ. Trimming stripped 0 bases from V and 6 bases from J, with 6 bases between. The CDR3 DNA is TGCGCCAGCAGCTTGGTGTCGGCCGGGGAGCTGTTTTTT. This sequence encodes CASSLVSAGELFF.

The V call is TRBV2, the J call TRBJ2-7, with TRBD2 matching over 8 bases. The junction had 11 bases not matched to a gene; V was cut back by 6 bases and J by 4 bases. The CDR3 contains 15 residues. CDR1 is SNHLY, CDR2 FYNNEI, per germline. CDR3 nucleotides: TGTGCCAGCAGCACCCGCCGGGGGGGAGGGTACGAGCAGTACTTC. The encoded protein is CASSTRRGGGYEQYF. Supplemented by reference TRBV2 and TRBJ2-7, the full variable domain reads EPEVTQTPSHQVTQMGQEVILRCVPISNHLYFYWYRQILGQKVEFLVSFYNNEISEKSEIFDDQFSVERPDGSNFTLKIRSTKLEDSAMYFCASSTRRGGGYEQYFGPGTRLTVT.

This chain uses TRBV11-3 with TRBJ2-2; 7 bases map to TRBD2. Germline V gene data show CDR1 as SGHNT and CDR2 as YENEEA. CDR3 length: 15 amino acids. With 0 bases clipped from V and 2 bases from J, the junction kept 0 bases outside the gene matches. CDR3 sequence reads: CASSLEGLNTGELFF. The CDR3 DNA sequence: TGTGCCAGCAGCTTAGAGGGACTAAACACCGGGGAGCTGTTTTTT.

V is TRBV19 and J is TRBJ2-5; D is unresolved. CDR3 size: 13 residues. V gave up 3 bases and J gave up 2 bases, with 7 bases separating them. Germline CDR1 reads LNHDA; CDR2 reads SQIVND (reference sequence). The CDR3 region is CASSIQLQETQYF. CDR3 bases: TGTGCCAGTAGTATTCAACTGCAAGAGACCCAGTACTTC.

CDR3 loop: CASSETAGRMRYTF. CDR3 nucleotide sequence: TGTGCCAGCAGCGAGACCGCAGGGCGGATGCGCTACACCTTC. The V gene is TRBV9, the J gene TRBJ1-2; D may be TRBD1 (5 bases). Germline V gene sequence: CDR1 SGDLS, CDR2 YYNGEE. CDR3 length: 14 residues. Trimming removed 3 bases from V and 9 bases from J, with 18 bases in between.

CDR3: CASSLGTGGMETQYF. The CDR3 DNA follows: TGCGCCAGCAGCTTGGGGACAGGGGGCATGGAGACCCAGTACTTC. This chain joins TRBV5-1 and TRBJ2-5; 11 bases are a match to TRBD1. J was trimmed by 5 bases and V by 0 bases; bases with no gene match: 3. This CDR3 is 15 amino acids long. Germline lookup yields CDR1 SGHRS and CDR2 YFSETQ. Full variable domain (outside the CDR3, taken from reference TRBV5-1 and TRBJ2-5): KAGVTQTPRYLIKTRGQQVTLSCSPISGHRSVSWYQQTPGQGLQFLFEYFSETQRNKGNFPGRFSGRQFSNSRSEMNVSTLELGDSALYLCASSLGTGGMETQYFGPGTRLLVL.

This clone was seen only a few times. The CDR3 here is CASSLWGPFGGYTF. The CDR3 nucleotides are TGCGCCAGCAGCTTGTGGGGGCCGTTTGGTGGCTACACCTTC. V gene TRBV5-1 combines with J gene TRBJ1-2; D possibly corresponds to TRBD1 (6 bases). V was trimmed by 1 base and J by 7 bases, leaving 14 bases between them. Germline V gene sequence: CDR1 SGHRS, CDR2 YFSETQ. The CDR3 consists of 14 residues. Together with reference TRBV5-1 and TRBJ1-2, the CDR3 gives the full variable domain: KAGVTQTPRYLIKTRGQQVTLSCSPISGHRSVSWYQQTPGQGLQFLFEYFSETQRNKGNFPGRFSGRQFSNSRSEMNVSTLELGDSALYLCASSLWGPFGGYTFGSGTRLTVV.

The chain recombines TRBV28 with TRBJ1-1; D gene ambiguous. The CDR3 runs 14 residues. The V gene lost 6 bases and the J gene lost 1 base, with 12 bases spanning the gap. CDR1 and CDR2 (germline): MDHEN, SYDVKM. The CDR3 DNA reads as TGTGCCAGCAGAACGGGGAGGGAGAACACTGAAGCTTTCTTT. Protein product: CASRTGRENTEAFF.

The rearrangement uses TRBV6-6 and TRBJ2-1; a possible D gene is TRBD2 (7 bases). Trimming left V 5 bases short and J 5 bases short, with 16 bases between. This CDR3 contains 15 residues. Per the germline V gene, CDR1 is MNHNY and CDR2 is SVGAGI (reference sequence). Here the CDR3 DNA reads TGTGCCAGCAGTGGCGGGGGCGGGGAAAACAATGAGCAGTTCTTC. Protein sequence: CASSGGGGENNEQFF.